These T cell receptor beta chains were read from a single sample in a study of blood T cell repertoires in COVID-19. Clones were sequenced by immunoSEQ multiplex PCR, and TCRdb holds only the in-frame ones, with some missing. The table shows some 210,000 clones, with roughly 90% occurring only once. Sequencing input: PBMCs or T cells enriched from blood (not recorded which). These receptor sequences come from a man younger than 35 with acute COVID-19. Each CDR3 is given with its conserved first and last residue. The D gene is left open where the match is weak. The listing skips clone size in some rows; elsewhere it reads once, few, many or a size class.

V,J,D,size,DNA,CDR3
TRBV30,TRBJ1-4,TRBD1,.,TGTGCCTCTCACAGGGGGACGGCAACTAATGAAAAACTGTTTTTT,CASHRGTATNEKLFF
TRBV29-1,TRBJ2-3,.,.,TGCAGCGTTGGAGGGGGGGGGACCCGCACAGATACGCAGTATTTT,CSVGGGGTRTDTQYF
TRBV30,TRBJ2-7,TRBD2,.,TGTGCCTGGAGGGGCGGGAGCTCCTACGAGCAGTACTTC,CAWRGGSSYEQYF
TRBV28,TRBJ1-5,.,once,TGTGCCAGCAGGCCAGACAATCAGCCCCAGCATTTT,CASRPDNQPQHF
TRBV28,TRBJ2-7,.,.,TGTGCCAGCAGTCCCTCCTTGACAGGCCACCTTGTCCTCTTC,CASSPSLTGHLVLF
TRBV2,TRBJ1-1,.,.,TGTGTCAACGGTCAGGGAATGAACACTGAAGCTTTCTTT,CVNGQGMNTEAFF
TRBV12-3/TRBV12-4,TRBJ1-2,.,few,TGTGCCAGCAGTTCGCACAGGGCCTATGGCTACACCTTC,CASSSHRAYGYTF
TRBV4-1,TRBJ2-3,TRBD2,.,TGCGCCAGCAGCCAAGATGGGGGGGGGTTGAGCACAGATACGCAGTATTTT,CASSQDGGGLSTDTQYF
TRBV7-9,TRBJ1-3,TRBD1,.,TGTGCCAGCAGCGCCCCGCACGGACAGGGGAAGATGACTGGAAACACCATATATTTT,CASSAPHGQGKMTGNTIYF
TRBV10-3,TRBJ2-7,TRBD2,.,TGTGCCATCAGTTCACCGGGACTAGCGGGAGGAACTTCCTACGAGCAGTACTTC,CAISSPGLAGGTSYEQYF
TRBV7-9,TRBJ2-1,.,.,TGTGCCAGCAGCAGTGAGCGGGCCCACAATGAGCAGTTCTTC,CASSSERAHNEQFF
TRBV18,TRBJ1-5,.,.,TGTGCCAGCTCATCCGGACTTAGCAATCAGCCCCAGCATTTT,CASSSGLSNQPQHF
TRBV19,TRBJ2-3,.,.,TGTGCCAGTAGTATCTTCGGACAGAACGGGGATACGCAGTATTTT,CASSIFGQNGDTQYF
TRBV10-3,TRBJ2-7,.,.,TGTGCCACTTGGGAACAGGGACACGAGCAGTACTTC,CATWEQGHEQYF
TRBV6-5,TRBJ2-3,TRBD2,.,TGTGCCAGCAGTTCTTTGTCTAGCGGGAGGGCAGATACGCAGTATTTT,CASSSLSSGRADTQYF
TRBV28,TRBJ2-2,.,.,TGTGCCAGTTACAGGGGGGGGAACACCGGGGAGCTGTTTTTT,CASYRGGNTGELFF
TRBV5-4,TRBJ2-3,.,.,TGTGCCAGCAGCAACGGGACACTCGGAAGGGGCACAGATACGCAGTATTTT,CASSNGTLGRGTDTQYF
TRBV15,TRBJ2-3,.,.,TGTGCCACCAGCACGCAACAATCCCTAGCACACACAGATACGCAGTATTTT,CATSTQQSLAHTDTQYF
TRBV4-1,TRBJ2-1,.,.,TGCGCCAGCAGCCAAGTAAGACTCTCTACTACTTACAATGAGCAGTTCTTC,CASSQVRLSTTYNEQFF
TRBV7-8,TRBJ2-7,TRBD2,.,TGTGCCAGCAGCATAACGGGACTAGCGGGAGAATTTTACGAGCAGTACTTC,CASSITGLAGEFYEQYF
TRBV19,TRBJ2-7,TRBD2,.,TGTGCCAGTAGTACGACCGGGACTAGTACTTACGAGCAGTACTTC,CASSTTGTSTYEQYF
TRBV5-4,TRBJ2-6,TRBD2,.,TGTGCCAGCAGCGCGCTAGCGGGAGCCTCTGGGGCCAACGTCCTGACTTTC,CASSALAGASGANVLTF
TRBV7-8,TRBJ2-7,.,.,TGTGCCAGCAGCTTACGGACAGAGACCTACGAGCAGTACTTC,CASSLRTETYEQYF
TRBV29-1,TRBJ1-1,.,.,TGCAGCGCCAGCAGGGAAACTGAAGCTTTCTTT,CSASRETEAFF
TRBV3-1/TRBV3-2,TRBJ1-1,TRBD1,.,TGTGCCAGCAGCCAAATACAGGGGGAAGCTTTCTTT,CASSQIQGEAFF
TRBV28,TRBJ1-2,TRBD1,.,TGTGCCATCGGGACAGTATCCTATGGCTACACCTTC,CAIGTVSYGYTF
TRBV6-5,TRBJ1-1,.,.,TGTGCCAGCAGGGGTAGGAGGGATGGTCCTGAAGCTTTCTTT,CASRGRRDGPEAFF
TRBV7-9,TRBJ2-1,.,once,TGTGCCAGCAGCCAGGGCGGCAGGGGTATGAATGAGCAGTTCTTC,CASSQGGRGMNEQFF
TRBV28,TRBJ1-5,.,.,TGTGCCAGCAGTTTATATGGGGGCCTAAACCATCAGCCCCAGCATTTT,CASSLYGGLNHQPQHF
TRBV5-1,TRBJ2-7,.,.,TGCGCCAGCAGCTTGAAGGGGGAGGGAGGCGAGCAGTACTTC,CASSLKGEGGEQYF
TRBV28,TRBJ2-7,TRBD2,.,TGTGCCAGCAGTGCCCCGACAGATGGGGCTAGCGGGAGGGTCTACGAGCAGTACTTC,CASSAPTDGASGRVYEQYF
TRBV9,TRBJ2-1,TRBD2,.,TGTGCCAGCAGCGTGGGGACTAGCGGCAATGAGCAGTTCTTC,CASSVGTSGNEQFF
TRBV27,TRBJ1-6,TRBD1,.,TGTGCCAGCAGGCTCCAGGGGGGTAATTCACCCCTCCACTTT,CASRLQGGNSPLHF
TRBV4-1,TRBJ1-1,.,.,TGCGCCAGCAGCCTACTAGCGATGAACACTGAAGCTTTCTTT,CASSLLAMNTEAFF
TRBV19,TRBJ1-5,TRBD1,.,TGTGCCAGTAGTACTCTAACAGGGGGCGAGTGGACGGCCCAGCCCCAGCATTTT,CASSTLTGGEWTAQPQHF
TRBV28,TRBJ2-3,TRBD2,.,TGTGCCAGCAGTTTAAGCGGGAGGGCCACTAATACGCAGTATTTT,CASSLSGRATNTQYF
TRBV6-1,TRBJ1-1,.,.,TGTGCCAGCAGTGAAGGATCCGGGGTGTATACTGAAGCTTTCTTT,CASSEGSGVYTEAFF
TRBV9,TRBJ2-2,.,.,TGTGCCAGCAGCGTAGCTGGGGCCACCGGGGAGCTGTTTTTT,CASSVAGATGELFF
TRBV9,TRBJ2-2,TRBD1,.,TGTGCCAGCAGCGGGACAGGGCCCGGGGAGCTGTTTTTT,CASSGTGPGELFF
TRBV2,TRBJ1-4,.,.,TGTGCCAGCAGTGAATCGGTGGGCAGGCCTCCTAATGAAAAACTGTTTTTT,CASSESVGRPPNEKLFF
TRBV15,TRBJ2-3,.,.,TGTGCCACCAGCAGAGATTGGTTAGCCACAGATACGCAGTATTTT,CATSRDWLATDTQYF
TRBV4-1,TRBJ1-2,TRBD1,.,TGCGCCAGCAGCCAAGATGGGACAGGGGGGTCTTCGGATGGCTACACCTTC,CASSQDGTGGSSDGYTF
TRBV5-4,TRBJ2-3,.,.,TGTGCCAGCAGCTTGGAGGGGGGGGGTGCCACAGATACGCAGTATTTT,CASSLEGGGATDTQYF
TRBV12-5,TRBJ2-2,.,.,TGTGCTAGTGGCCGTGAGGGCAGGACGAACACCGGGGAGCTGTTTTTT,CASGREGRTNTGELFF
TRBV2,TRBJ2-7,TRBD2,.,TGTGCCAGCAGTGACGGACTAGCGGGAGGGCCCTCCGAGCAGTACTTC,CASSDGLAGGPSEQYF
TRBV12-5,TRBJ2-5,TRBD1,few,TGTGCTAGTGGTTTGGAGACAGGGTTAGAGACCCAGTACTTC,CASGLETGLETQYF
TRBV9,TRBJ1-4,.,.,TGTGCCAGCAGCACCCGGGGTGGTGCAGGTGAAAAACTGTTTTTT,CASSTRGGAGEKLFF
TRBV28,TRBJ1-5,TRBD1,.,TGTGCCAGCAGTTTGTTTGGGACAGGGAAGAATCAGCCCCAGCATTTT,CASSLFGTGKNQPQHF
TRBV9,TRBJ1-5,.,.,TGTGCCAGCAGCGTGGGGCCGACAGGCAGTCAGCCCCAGCATTTT,CASSVGPTGSQPQHF
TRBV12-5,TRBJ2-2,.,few,TGTGCTAGTGCCCCGCGGGTCTCCGGGGAGCTGTTTTTT,CASAPRVSGELFF
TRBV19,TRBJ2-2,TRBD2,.,TGTGCCAGTAGTATATTTTGGCTAGCGGGAGGGCCGAACACCGGGGAGCTGTTTTTT,CASSIFWLAGGPNTGELFF
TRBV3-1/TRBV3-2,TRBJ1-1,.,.,TGTGCCAGCAGGACGGGACACCTAAACACTGAAGCTTTCTTT,CASRTGHLNTEAFF
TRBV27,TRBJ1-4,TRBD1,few,TGTGCCAGCAGCTCACGCCTGGGGGACAGGACTGAAAAACTGTTTTTT,CASSSRLGDRTEKLFF
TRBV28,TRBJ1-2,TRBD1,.,TGTGCCAGCAGTTCGCCCCGGACAGGGGCGGAGTATGGCTACACCTTC,CASSSPRTGAEYGYTF
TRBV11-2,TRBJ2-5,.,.,TGTGCCAGCAGCTTAGCCTCACTGTACTTC,CASSLASLYF
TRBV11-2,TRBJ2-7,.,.,TGTGCCAGCAGCCGACCTACCAGGGGGGAGGCTCACGAGCAGTACTTC,CASSRPTRGEAHEQYF